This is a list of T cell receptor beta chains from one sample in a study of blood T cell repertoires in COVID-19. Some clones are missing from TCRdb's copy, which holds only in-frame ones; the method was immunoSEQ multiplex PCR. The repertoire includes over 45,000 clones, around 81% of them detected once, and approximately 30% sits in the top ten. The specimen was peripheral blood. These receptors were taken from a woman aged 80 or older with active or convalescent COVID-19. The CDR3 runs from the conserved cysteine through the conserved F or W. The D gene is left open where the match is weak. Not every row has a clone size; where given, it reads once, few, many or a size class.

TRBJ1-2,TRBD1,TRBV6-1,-,CASSAGQGAPDYGYTF,TGTGCCAGCAGTGCGGGACAGGGGGCGCCGGACTATGGCTACACCTTC
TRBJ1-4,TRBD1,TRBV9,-,CASSVDGQGEKLFF,TGTGCCAGCAGCGTAGATGGACAGGGTGAAAAACTGTTTTTT
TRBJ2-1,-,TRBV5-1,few,CASSLERQGQGQFF,TGCGCCAGCAGCTTGGAACGGCAGGGCCAGGGGCAGTTCTTC
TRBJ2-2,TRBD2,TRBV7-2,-,CASSSGAGGATGELFF,TGTGCCAGCAGCTCGGGGGCCGGGGGGGCCACCGGGGAGCTGTTTTTT
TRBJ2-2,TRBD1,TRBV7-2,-,CAAAKGASANTGELFF,TGTGCCGCGGCTAAGGGGGCAAGTGCGAACACCGGGGAGCTGTTTTTT
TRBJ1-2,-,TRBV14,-,CASSQVGGRDNYGYTF,TGTGCCAGCAGCCAAGTAGGGGGACGGGATAACTATGGCTACACCTTC
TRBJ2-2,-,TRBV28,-,CASRGIGSAGELFF,TGTGCCAGTAGGGGGATTGGTAGTGCCGGGGAGCTGTTTTTT
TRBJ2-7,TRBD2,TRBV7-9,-,CASSSPGGLAGGHEQYF,TGTGCCAGCAGCTCCCCCGGGGGACTAGCGGGGGGCCACGAGCAGTACTTC
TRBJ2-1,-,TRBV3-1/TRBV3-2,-,CASSTIAEGRQFF,TGTGCCAGCAGTACCATAGCGGAAGGTAGGCAGTTCTTC
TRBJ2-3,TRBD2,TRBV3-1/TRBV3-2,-,CASSQASGGAGDTQYF,TGTGCCAGCAGCCAAGCGAGCGGGGGGGCTGGAGATACGCAGTATTTT
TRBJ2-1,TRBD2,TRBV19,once,CASSDRGVANEQFF,TGTGCCAGTAGTGACCGGGGGGTGGCCAATGAGCAGTTCTTC
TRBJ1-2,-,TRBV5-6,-,CASSFRPVNYGYTF,TGTGCCAGCAGCTTTCGCCCGGTTAACTATGGCTACACCTTC
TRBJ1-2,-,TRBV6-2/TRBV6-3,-,CASSYSTSGYTF,TGTGCCAGCAGTTACTCGACTTCGGGCTACACCTTC
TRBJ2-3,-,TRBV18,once,CASSLQDIGGASTDTQYF,TGTGCCAGCTCACTCCAGGATATCGGTGGGGCTAGCACAGATACGCAGTATTTT
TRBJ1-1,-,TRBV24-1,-,CATSDLNRATFF,TGTGCCACCAGTGATTTGAACAGGGCAACTTTCTTT
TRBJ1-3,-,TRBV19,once,CASRTGSSGNTIYF,TGTGCCAGTAGAACCGGGAGCTCTGGAAACACCATATATTTT
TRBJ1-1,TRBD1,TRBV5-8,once,CASSWGQVLNTEAFF,TGTGCCAGCAGTTGGGGACAGGTGCTGAACACTGAAGCTTTCTTT
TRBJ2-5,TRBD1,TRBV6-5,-,CASRTGSSETQYF,TGTGCCAGCCGGACAGGGAGTAGTGAGACCCAGTACTTC
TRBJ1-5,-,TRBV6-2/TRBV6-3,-,CASSYSSDQPQHF,TGTGCCAGCAGTTACTCGTCGGATCAGCCCCAGCATTTT
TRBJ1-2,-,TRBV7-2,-,CASSFIGGTNYGYTF,TGTGCCAGCAGCTTCATCGGCGGTACTAACTATGGCTACACCTTC
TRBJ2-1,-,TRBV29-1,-,CSVESERSYNEQFF,TGCAGCGTTGAGAGCGAGAGGTCCTACAATGAGCAGTTCTTC
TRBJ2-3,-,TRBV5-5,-,CASSLKGREDTQYF,TGTGCCAGCAGCTTGAAAGGTCGGGAAGATACGCAGTATTTT
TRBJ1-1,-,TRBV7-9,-,CASSFRGSAAGTEAFF,TGTGCCAGCAGCTTCAGGGGATCCGCCGCAGGCACTGAAGCTTTCTTT
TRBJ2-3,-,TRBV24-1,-,CATSDQGQFTDTQYF,TGTGCCACCAGTGACCAAGGACAGTTCACAGATACGCAGTATTTT
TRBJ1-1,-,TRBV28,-,CATRYTEAFF,TGTGCCACCCGTTACACTGAAGCTTTCTTT
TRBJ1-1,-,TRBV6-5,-,CASRGQKYTEAFF,TGTGCCAGCAGAGGACAGAAGTACACTGAAGCTTTCTTT
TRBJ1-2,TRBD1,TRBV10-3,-,CATEGQGEAYGYTF,TGTGCCACCGAGGGACAGGGGGAAGCCTATGGCTACACCTTC
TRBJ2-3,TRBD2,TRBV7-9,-,CASSFGLAGGPSDTQYF,TGTGCCAGCAGCTTCGGACTAGCGGGGGGGCCGTCAGATACGCAGTATTTT
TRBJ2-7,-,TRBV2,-,CASRDDSSSYEQYF,TGTGCCAGCAGAGATGACAGCAGCTCCTACGAGCAGTACTTC
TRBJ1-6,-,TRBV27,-,CASSFRGNNSPLHF,TGTGCCAGCAGCTTTAGGGGGAATAATTCACCCCTCCACTTT
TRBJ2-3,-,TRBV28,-,CASSSPPRGARGTDTQYF,TGTGCCAGCAGTTCCCCACCCCGGGGGGCTCGGGGCACAGATACGCAGTATTTT
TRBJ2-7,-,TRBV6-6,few,CASTTAGSSSSYEQYF,TGTGCCAGCACAACGGCCGGGTCCTCTAGCTCCTACGAGCAGTACTTC
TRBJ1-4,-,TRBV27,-,CASSFHGQGGLIEKLFF,TGTGCCAGCAGTTTTCACGGGCAGGGCGGTTTGATCGAAAAACTGTTTTTT
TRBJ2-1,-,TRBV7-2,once,CASSSRTGEQFF,TGTGCCAGCAGCTCTCGAACGGGTGAGCAGTTCTTC
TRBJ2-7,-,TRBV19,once,CASSIVQGYSYEQYF,TGTGCCAGTAGTATCGTGCAGGGCTACTCCTACGAGCAGTACTTC
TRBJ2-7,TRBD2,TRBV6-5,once,CASSYMLAGAYEQYF,TGTGCCAGCAGTTACATGCTAGCGGGGGCCTACGAGCAGTACTTC
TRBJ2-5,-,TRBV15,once,CATSLYRDQETQYF,TGTGCCACCAGCCTCTACAGGGATCAAGAGACCCAGTACTTC
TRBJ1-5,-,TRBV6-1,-,CASSERGTNQPQHF,TGTGCCAGCAGTGAGCGGGGGACCAATCAGCCCCAGCATTTT
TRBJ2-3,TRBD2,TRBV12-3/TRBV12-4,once,CASRRTSGNTQYF,TGTGCCAGCAGGCGGACTAGCGGTAATACGCAGTATTTT
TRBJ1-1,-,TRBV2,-,CASSLGANTEAFF,TGTGCCAGCAGTCTTGGGGCGAACACTGAAGCTTTCTTT
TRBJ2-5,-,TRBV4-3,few,CASSKTQYQETQYF,TGCGCCAGCAGCAAAACACAGTACCAAGAGACCCAGTACTTC
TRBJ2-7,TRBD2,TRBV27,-,CASSLRRLAGGPTEQYF,TGTGCCAGCAGTTTAAGGAGGCTAGCGGGGGGGCCGACCGAGCAGTACTTC
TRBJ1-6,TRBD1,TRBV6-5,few,CASSYSTGGNSPLHF,TGTGCCAGCAGTTACTCGACAGGGGGGAATTCACCCCTCCACTTT
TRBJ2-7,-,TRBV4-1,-,CASSQERTGIYEQYF,TGCGCCAGCAGCCAAGAACGGACGGGGATCTACGAGCAGTACTTC
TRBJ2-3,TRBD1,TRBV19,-,CASSDRGLGTDTQYF,TGTGCCAGTAGCGACAGGGGGCTGGGCACAGATACGCAGTATTTT
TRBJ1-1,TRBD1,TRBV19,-,CASSSGRQGEAFF,TGTGCCAGTAGTTCCGGGCGACAGGGTGAAGCTTTCTTT
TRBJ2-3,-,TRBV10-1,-,CASGNGHTGDTQYF,TGCGCCAGCGGAAACGGACACACCGGGGATACGCAGTATTTT
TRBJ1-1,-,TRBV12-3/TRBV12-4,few,CASTEVAGKAFF,TGTGCCAGCACCGAGGTGGCAGGGAAAGCTTTCTTT
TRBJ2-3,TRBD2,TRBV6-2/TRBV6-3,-,CASSQRGGFTDTQYF,TGTGCCAGCAGTCAGCGGGGGGGTTTCACAGATACGCAGTATTTT
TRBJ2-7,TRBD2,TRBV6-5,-,CASTPAGGQAYEQYF,TGTGCCAGCACTCCGGCGGGGGGCCAGGCCTACGAGCAGTACTTC
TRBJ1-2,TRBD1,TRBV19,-,CASSVDRGYGYTF,TGTGCCAGTAGTGTTGACAGGGGCTATGGCTACACCTTC
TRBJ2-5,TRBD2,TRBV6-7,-,CASRFGTTSLTQYF,TGTGCCAGCAGATTCGGGACTACCTCTTTGACCCAGTACTTC
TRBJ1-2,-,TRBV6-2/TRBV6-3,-,CASSFSHEGYTF,TGTGCCAGCAGTTTTAGCCACGAGGGCTACACCTTC
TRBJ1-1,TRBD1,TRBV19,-,CASSPGGGLGTEAFF,TGTGCCAGTAGCCCAGGGGGCGGATTGGGCACTGAAGCTTTCTTT
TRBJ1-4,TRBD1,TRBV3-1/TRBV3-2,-,CASSIRGPANEKLFF,TGTGCCAGCAGCATCAGGGGGCCAGCGAATGAAAAACTGTTTTTT
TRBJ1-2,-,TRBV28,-,CASSLFQGGVGYTF,TGTGCCAGCAGTTTATTTCAGGGAGGCGTGGGCTACACCTTC
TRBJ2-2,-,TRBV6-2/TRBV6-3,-,CASSFPRFGDTGELFF,TGTGCCAGCAGTTTCCCCCGATTCGGTGACACCGGGGAGCTGTTTTTT